This TCR beta chain was sequenced for a study of CD8 T cells in Susac syndrome. Study-level background: Among the Susac syndrome patients sequenced, over 5 had active disease and fewer than 10 were in remission. Each patient with Susac syndrome, at the time of blood draw, was therapy-naive, on corticosteroids, or on intravenous immunoglobulin alone.

When the RNA was reverse transcribed, random hexamers were used with an input of 0.5 to 1 ug. TCRdb called the immunoSEQ multiplex PCR reads again in MiXCR, with one record for every CDR3 protein. The table includes roughly 140,000 distinct CDR3 sequences, roughly 96% detected once. This CDR3 contains 15 residues. From germline, CDR1 is MNHNS and CDR2 SASEGT. Trimming at V came to 2 bases and at J to 6 bases, leaving 6 bases not matched to a gene. TEMRA cells underwent FACS enrichment and CD8+ and CD4+ T cells underwent negative isolation. The origin of this receptor is a human donor with Susac syndrome. The rearrangement links TRBV6-1 to TRBJ1-1, with 10 positions matching TRBD1. The specimen was CD4+ T cells from PBMCs. The CDR3 region is CASSERDRGSSEAFF. CDR3 in DNA: TGTGCCAGCAGTGAACGGGACAGGGGAAGTTCTGAAGCTTTCTTT.